The 32 T cell receptor beta chains below were found in one sample sequenced in a study of blood T cell repertoires in COVID-19. Only in-frame clones appear in the TCRdb table, and some are missing; sequencing was by immunoSEQ multiplex PCR. The repertoire holds under 300,000 clones, with 86% as singletons. Sequencing was carried out using peripheral blood. These receptor sequences come from a man between 60 and 70 years old with acute or convalescent COVID-19.

The chain combines TRBV4-2 with TRBJ2-1; the D is unclear. The CDR3 sequence is 14 residues long. The V end lost 1 base, the J end lost 7 bases, and 11 bases lay between the germline ends. Germline CDR1 and CDR2: LGHNA and YNFKEQ. CDR3 DNA sequence: TGTGCCAGCAGCCAAGCGTCCCCGGGTAATGAGCAGTTCTTC. Residues: CASSQASPGNEQFF.

The DNA of the CDR3 is TGTGCCAGCAGCTTCACCGGGACAGATAATGAAAAACTGTTTTTT. Amino acids: CASSFTGTDNEKLFF. This chain joins TRBV9 and TRBJ1-4; 7 bases agree with TRBD1. There are 15 residues in the CDR3. The germline V gene encodes CDR1 SGDLS and CDR2 YYNGEE. V was pared by 4 bases and J by 4 bases, with 7 bases of the junction left unmatched.

The gene calls are TRBV20-1 and TRBJ2-7; 7 nucleotides line up with TRBD1. Trimming at V came to 3 bases and at J to 5 bases, leaving 4 bases not matched to a gene. Germline V CDR1 and CDR2: DFQATT, SNEGSKA (reference sequence). The length of the CDR3 is 12 residues. The CDR3 nucleotides read TGCAGTGCTAGTCAGGGGGACCACGAGCAGTACTTC. It encodes CSASQGDHEQYF.

The chain carries TRBV28 and TRBJ2-5, with TRBD1 as a possible D gene (6 bases). Trimming took 7 bases from V and 7 from J, leaving 19 bases between them. Germline values: CDR1 MDHEN, CDR2 SYDVKM. CDR3 size: 14 residues. The CDR3 sequence: CASNSGPRGGTQYF. For the CDR3, the DNA is TGTGCCAGCAACTCTGGGCCGAGAGGGGGGACCCAGTACTTC.

The chain uses TRBV11-3 and TRBJ2-5; D ambiguous. V was clipped by 6 bases and J by 3 bases, with 5 bases between them. The CDR3 contains 11 residues. Germline V gene lookup returns CDR1 SGHNT and CDR2 YENEEA. CDR3 DNA: TGTGCCAGCAGGGCAGAAGAGACCCAGTACTTC. It is translated as CASRAEETQYF.

This sequence joins TRBV20-1 and TRBJ2-1, with 10 positions matching TRBD2. The germline gives CDR1 DFQATT, CDR2 SNEGSKA (reference sequence). The CDR3 consists of 14 residues. V dropped 6 bases and J dropped 7; count of bases not matched to a gene: 9. CDR3 sequence (DNA): TGCAGTGCCAGTCGTCTAGCGGGAGAAAATGAGCAGTTCTTC. Encoded protein: CSASRLAGENEQFF.

V is TRBV24-1 and J is TRBJ2-1; 10 bases agree with TRBD2. The germline gives CDR1 KGHDR, CDR2 SFDVKD. V shed 3 bases, J shed 9 bases, and the junction held 7 bases outside the gene matches. The length of the CDR3 is 15 residues. The CDR3 DNA follows: TGTGCCACCAGTGATGAGCGGGAGGGCCGGCGTGAGCAGTTCTTC. This encodes CATSDEREGRREQFF.

Concerning this clone: One end of the junction varies from germline; a read error may be responsible. The chain links TRBV25-1 to TRBJ1-4; 9 nucleotides agree with TRBD1. Germline-derived CDR1 and CDR2 are MGHDK and SYGVNS. This CDR3 spans 15 amino acids. CDR3 bases: TGTGCCAGCAGTAAAACTAGGGGACAGGGAGAAAAATTGTTTTTT. This encodes CASSKTRGQGEKLFF. The whole variable domain, remainder taken from reference TRBV25-1 and TRBJ1-4, is EADIYQTPRYLVIGTGKKITLECSQTMGHDKMYWYQQDPGMELHLIHYSYGVNSTEKGDLSSESTVSRIRTEHFPLTLESARPSHTSQYLCASSKTRGQGEKLFFGSGTQLSVL.

The chain couples TRBV4-2 to TRBJ1-1; D gene unclear. V was cut by 0 bases and J by 5 bases, with 13 bases left in between. Looked up from germline, CDR1 is LGHNA and CDR2 is YNFKEQ. This CDR3 region has 15 residues. The CDR3 loop is CASSQDYGGETEAFF. DNA of the CDR3: TGTGCCAGCAGCCAAGATTACGGAGGTGAGACTGAAGCTTTCTTT.

This clone appeared a few times. This rearrangement joins TRBV9 to TRBJ2-7; the match to TRBD1 covers 7 bases. V shed 2 bases and J 0 bases; nucleotides not matched to a gene: 5. Germline V gives CDR1 SGDLS, CDR2 YYNGEE. This CDR3 region has 15 residues. The CDR3 nucleotides read TGTGCCAGCAGCGTTCTTGGGGACAGCTCCTACGAGCAGTACTTC. Translating it yields CASSVLGDSSYEQYF.

The chain uses TRBV4-3 and TRBJ1-5, with TRBD1 matching over 8 bases. The J segment lost 11 bases and the V segment lost 1 base, leaving 7 bases of the junction unmatched. This CDR3 spans 14 amino acids. Germline assignment: CDR1 LGHNA and CDR2 YSLEER. The CDR3 nucleotides are TGCGCCAGCAGCCAAGGCCAGGGGGCAAGGTCCCAGCATTTT. Its translation is CASSQGQGARSQHF.

V and J are TRBV28 and TRBJ1-6; TRBD1 might be the D (6 bases). Germline assignment: CDR1 MDHEN and CDR2 SYDVKM. V lost 2 bases and J 7 bases, leaving 18 bases between the germline ends. This CDR3 spans 17 amino acids. CDR3 in DNA: TGTGCCAGCAGTTTAAAGCGGGGGGCTTCTTGGAATTCACCCCTCCACTTT. Its protein product is CASSLKRGASWNSPLHF.

The chain recombines TRBV9 with TRBJ2-1; the D gene is possibly TRBD2 (6 bases). Germline values: CDR1 SGDLS, CDR2 YYNGEE. The CDR3 has 15 amino acids. Between the trimmed V and J ends, which lost 0 bases and 3 bases, there was a span of 10 bases. This CDR3 reads CASSVVGTLYNEQFF. The DNA for the CDR3 is TGTGCCAGCAGCGTAGTGGGGACTCTCTACAATGAGCAGTTCTTC. The whole variable domain, filled in from reference TRBV9 and TRBJ2-1, reads DSGVTQTPKHLITATGQRVTLRCSPRSGDLSVYWYQQSLDQGLQFLIQYYNGEERAKGNILERFSAQQFPDLHSELNLSSLELGDSALYFCASSVVGTLYNEQFFGPGTRLTVL.

The V and J genes are TRBV28 and TRBJ2-1; 8 bases fit TRBD2. Germline CDR1 MDHEN, CDR2 SYDVKM. The CDR3 loop spans 15 amino acids. After removal of 3 bases from V and 9 bases from J, the junction contained 10 bases not matched to a gene. The CDR3 sequence: CASSLRGTRESEQFF. CDR3 bases: TGTGCCAGCAGTTTGCGGGGGACTAGGGAGAGTGAGCAGTTCTTC.

This chain connects TRBV4-2 to TRBJ1-5; tentative D call: TRBD1 (5 bases). CDR1 is LGHNA, CDR2 YNFKEQ, per germline. The length of the CDR3 is 17 residues. Trimming took off 0 bases at V and 4 bases at J, with 16 bases between the two ends. CDR3 residues: CASSQDGAGLRNQPQHF. In DNA, the CDR3 is TGTGCCAGCAGCCAAGATGGAGCGGGACTAAGGAATCAGCCCCAGCATTTT.

This chain links TRBV30 with TRBJ2-7, with TRBD1 matching over 9 bases. The germline CDR1 and CDR2 sequences are GTSNPN and SVGIG (reference sequence). This CDR3 spans 14 amino acids. V lost 1 base to trimming and J lost 5 bases; unmatched junction nucleotides: 6. The CDR3 region is CAWSDGQGYNEQYF. In DNA form, the CDR3 reads TGTGCCTGGAGTGATGGACAGGGGTACAACGAGCAGTACTTC.

V gene TRBV2 combines with J gene TRBJ1-1, with D perhaps TRBD1 (6 bases). Germline CDR1 is SNHLY and CDR2 is FYNNEI. This CDR3 has 13 amino acids. Trimming shortened V by 6 bases and J by 1 base, and 9 bases separated the two germline ends. This CDR3 reads CASRRTENTEAFF. The CDR3 bases are TGTGCCAGCAGGCGGACAGAGAACACTGAAGCTTTCTTT.

The V gene is TRBV14, the J gene TRBJ2-1; the match to TRBD1 covers 7 bases. The CDR3 consists of 16 residues. Germline CDR1 is SGHDN and CDR2 is FVKESK. The V segment lost 3 bases and the J segment 6 bases; nucleotides outside the gene matches: 11. In nucleotides, the CDR3 is TGTGCCAGCAGCCACTACCTCGGACAGGAACTCAATGAGCAGTTCTTC. It codes for CASSHYLGQELNEQFF.

The J gene is TRBJ1-2, the V gene TRBV28; tentative D call: TRBD1 (6 bases). Germline V gene data show CDR1 as MDHEN and CDR2 as SYDVKM. V was cut by 3 bases and J by 2 bases, with 13 bases left in between. The CDR3 has 15 amino acids. The CDR3 sequence is CASSFGDRKNYGYTF. As DNA, the CDR3 is TGTGCCAGCAGTTTCGGCGACAGGAAAAACTATGGCTACACCTTC.

The gene calls are TRBV7-2 and TRBJ2-3; TRBD2 matches 8 bases. The trim removed 1 base at V and 1 base at J, leaving 10 bases unmatched. This CDR3 comprises 18 residues. CDR1 is SGHTA and CDR2 is FQGNSA in the germline V gene. The DNA for the CDR3 is TGTGCCAGCAGCTTAGTCTCCGCGGGAGGAGGGGGCACAGATACGCAGTATTTT. This sequence encodes CASSLVSAGGGGTDTQYF.

This chain joins TRBV11-3 and TRBJ2-3, with D perhaps matching TRBD1 (8 bases). V lost 7 bases to trimming and J lost 7 bases, with 21 bases between them. Germline values: CDR1 SGHNT, CDR2 YENEEA. This CDR3 region has 15 residues. CDR3: CASTPGGGSVHTQYF. The CDR3 DNA follows: TGTGCCAGCACCCCAGGGGGCGGGAGCGTACATACGCAGTATTTT.

The J gene is TRBJ2-5, the V gene TRBV5-1, with TRBD1 matching over 10 bases. CDR1 is SGHRS, CDR2 YFSETQ, per germline. The CDR3 loop spans 15 amino acids. The trim removed 4 bases at V and 3 bases at J, leaving 6 bases unmatched. The CDR3 is CASSLEGTGEETQYF. The CDR3 region has the DNA TGCGCCAGCAGCCTGGAGGGGACAGGGGAAGAGACCCAGTACTTC. Complete variable domain (other parts from reference TRBV5-1 and TRBJ2-5): KAGVTQTPRYLIKTRGQQVTLSCSPISGHRSVSWYQQTPGQGLQFLFEYFSETQRNKGNFPGRFSGRQFSNSRSEMNVSTLELGDSALYLCASSLEGTGEETQYFGPGTRLLVL.

V and J are TRBV29-1 and TRBJ2-7; 12 positions agree with TRBD1. The CDR3 runs to 13 residues. V was pared by 6 bases and J by 6 bases, with 6 bases of the junction left unmatched. CDR1 SQVTM and CDR2 ANQGSEA come from the germline V gene. In DNA form, the CDR3 reads TGCAGCGTCCTTGGGACAGGGGGCGGCGAGCAGTACTTC. It is translated as CSVLGTGGGEQYF.

The chain links TRBV7-6 to TRBJ1-2, with 10 bases that match TRBD1. The CDR3 extends over 15 amino acids. The V gene end was trimmed by 0 bases and the J gene end by 8 bases; junction bases not matched to a gene: 6. The germline V gene has CDR1 SGHVS and CDR2 FNYEAQ. The CDR3 spells CASSLAIGQGEGYTF. In DNA form, the CDR3 reads TGTGCCAGCAGCTTAGCGATAGGACAGGGGGAAGGCTACACCTTC.

The CDR3 DNA follows: TGTGCCAGTAGTACGATTGGGACAGTGGAGACCCAGTACTTC. It codes for CASSTIGTVETQYF. The V and J genes are TRBV19 and TRBJ2-5; the match to TRBD1 covers 7 bases. The CDR3 contains 14 residues. Germline V lookup: CDR1 LNHDA, CDR2 SQIVND (reference sequence). J lost 5 bases, V lost 4 bases, and 7 bases had no gene match.

The chain uses TRBV11-2 and TRBJ2-7, with 9 bases aligning to TRBD1. The CDR3 loop spans 18 amino acids. After removal of 2 bases from V and 6 bases from J, the junction contained 17 bases not matched to a gene. Germline CDR1 SGHAT, CDR2 FQNNGV. CDR3 amino acids: CASSLYWKSQGAHGEQYF. The CDR3 DNA sequence: TGTGCCAGCAGCTTATATTGGAAATCACAGGGGGCGCATGGCGAGCAGTACTTC.

This rearrangement joins TRBV11-2 to TRBJ2-1, with D maybe TRBD2 (6 bases). Germline V gives CDR1 SGHAT, CDR2 FQNNGV. Trimming cost V 9 bases and J 0 bases, with 18 bases left between them. The CDR3 runs to 16 residues. This CDR3 is CASLAVAKRSYNEQFF. The CDR3, as DNA: TGTGCCAGTTTAGCGGTGGCTAAACGCTCCTACAATGAGCAGTTCTTC.

V is TRBV7-3 and J is TRBJ2-1; 11 nucleotides line up with TRBD2. The CDR3 totals 17 residues. Germline CDR1 reads SGHTA; CDR2 reads FQGTGA. J was trimmed by 7 bases and V by 3 bases; bases with no gene match: 11. The CDR3 DNA sequence: TGTGCCAGCAGCTTGCTTCCCGGGACTAGCGGTGGGAATGAGCAGTTCTTC. It translates to CASSLLPGTSGGNEQFF. Filled out from reference TRBV7-3 and TRBJ2-1, the complete variable domain reads GAGVSQTPSNKVTEKGKYVELRCDPISGHTALYWYRQSLGQGPEFLIYFQGTGAADDSGLPNDRFFAVRPEGSVSTLKIQRTERGDSAVYLCASSLLPGTSGGNEQFFGPGTRLTVL.

This clone showed up just once. The chain links TRBV4-3 to TRBJ2-7, with a tentative D call TRBD1 (5 bases). Per the germline V gene, CDR1 is LGHNA and CDR2 is YSLEER. V was cut by 0 bases and J by 4 bases, with 13 bases left in between. The CDR3 spans 15 residues. The DNA of the CDR3 is TGCGCCAGCAGCCAAGATAAAGGGGCCCCTTACGAGCAGTACTTC. It specifies CASSQDKGAPYEQYF.

V usage is TRBV15 and J usage is TRBJ1-4; 7 bases fit TRBD1. The CDR3 totals 14 residues. J lost 8 bases, V lost 5 bases, and 8 bases had no gene match. Per the germline V gene, CDR1 is LNHNV and CDR2 is YYDKDF (reference sequence). The chain's CDR3 is CATSPRTGYEKLFF. The CDR3 region has the DNA TGTGCCACCAGCCCTCGGACAGGCTACGAAAAACTGTTTTTT.

The chain employs TRBV4-2 and TRBJ1-2; unclear D gene. The CDR3 sequence is 13 residues long. Germline V gene data show CDR1 as LGHNA and CDR2 as YNFKEQ. Trimming pared 0 bases from V and 7 bases from J, leaving 9 bases between. CDR3 region: CASSQDSTGGYTF. The DNA of the CDR3 is TGTGCCAGCAGCCAAGATAGTACGGGTGGCTACACCTTC.

In this sample, this clone turned up a few times. The chain joins TRBV28 to TRBJ2-7, with 7 bases identical to TRBD1. J gave up 0 bases and V 7 bases, and 6 bases lay outside the gene matches. This CDR3 is 14 amino acids long. CDR1 and CDR2 (germline): MDHEN, SYDVKM. The CDR3 spells CASTEQGSSYEQYF. The CDR3 DNA reads as TGTGCCAGCACCGAACAGGGGAGCTCCTACGAGCAGTACTTC.